Shown below are 21 T cell receptor beta chains from a single sample sequenced in a study of cytomegalovirus exposure and HLA in healthy donors. The PCR was carried out with 60 Vbeta primers and 13 Jbeta primers. Some clones are missing from TCRdb's copy, which holds only in-frame ones; the method was immunoSEQ multiplex PCR. The data show 140,000 to 150,000 clones, and the top ten clones hold 0.96%. What was sequenced was PBMCs. Every receptor here comes from a male donor in good health and CMV-seronegative.

This chain joins TRBV5-1 and TRBJ2-5; the D gene is possibly TRBD2 (6 bases). CDR1 is SGHRS, CDR2 YFSETQ, per germline. The CDR3 is made up of 15 amino acids. The V end was cut by 3 bases, the J end by 5 bases, with 17 bases between. In DNA, the CDR3 is TGCGCCAGCAGCTCGGGCACAGGACGGGGGGAGACCCAGTACTTC. Translated, it gives CASSSGTGRGETQYF.

The CDR3 nucleotides read TGCGCCAGCAGCTTGGTGGACAGGGCGGGAACAGATACGCAGTATTTT. Encoded protein: CASSLVDRAGTDTQYF. The gene calls are TRBV5-1 and TRBJ2-3; 8 bases line up with TRBD1. This CDR3 spans 16 amino acids. V lost 0 bases to trimming and J lost 3 bases; unmatched junction nucleotides: 6. Per germline, CDR1 SGHRS and CDR2 YFSETQ.

The chain has TRBV7-3 and TRBJ1-2; 7 bases match TRBD1. Per germline, CDR1 SGHTA and CDR2 FQGTGA. The CDR3 loop spans 13 amino acids. The J segment lost 5 bases and the V segment lost 4 bases, leaving 4 bases of the junction unmatched. CDR3 in DNA: TGTGCCAGCAGCTCACAGACAGGGTATGGCTACACCTTC. Amino acids: CASSSQTGYGYTF.

V is TRBV11-2 and J is TRBJ2-3; possibly TRBD2 for D (6 bases). This CDR3 region has 14 residues. The germline V gene has CDR1 SGHAT and CDR2 FQNNGV. V lost 1 base, J lost 4 bases, and 9 bases lay in between. CDR3 nucleotides: TGTGCCAGCAGCTTAGCGGGGGTAGCAGATACGCAGTATTTT. As protein: CASSLAGVADTQYF.

This chain connects TRBV7-9 to TRBJ1-2; D is possibly TRBD1 (6 bases). V was cut by 5 bases and J by 9 bases, with 19 bases left in between. This CDR3 contains 14 residues. Germline lookup yields CDR1 SEHNR and CDR2 FQNEAQ (reference sequence). Written as DNA, the CDR3 is TGTGCCAGCAGCCAGGCAGGCAGGGGCGCAAGCTACACCTTC. Translated, it gives CASSQAGRGASYTF.

The chain employs TRBV25-1 and TRBJ2-2; TRBD1 might be the D (5 bases). Germline V gene sequence: CDR1 MGHDK, CDR2 SYGVNS. The CDR3 totals 15 residues. With 8 bases removed from V and 3 bases from J, the gap between germline ends came to 16 bases. CDR3 amino acids: CASSRWGADTGELFF. CDR3 nucleotides: TGTGCCAGCTCCCGGTGGGGCGCGGACACCGGGGAGCTGTTTTTT.

The rearrangement links TRBV18 to TRBJ2-7; possible D gene TRBD1, 6 bases. V lost 3 bases, J lost 3 bases, and 6 bases lay in between. Germline V gene lookup returns CDR1 KGHSH and CDR2 LQKENI. The CDR3 is 12 residues long. CDR3 bases: TGTGCCAGCTCACCGGACAGCTACGAGCAGTACTTC. This encodes CASSPDSYEQYF.

The chain uses TRBV2 and TRBJ1-5; D unclear. CDR1 and CDR2 from the germline V gene are SNHLY and FYNNEI. The CDR3 runs 14 residues. V was trimmed by 4 bases and J by 1 base, leaving 8 bases between them. The CDR3 nucleotides are TGTGCCAGCAGTGTGTGGCAGAGCAATCAGCCCCAGCATTTT. Amino acids: CASSVWQSNQPQHF. Together with reference TRBV2 and TRBJ1-5, the CDR3 gives the full variable domain: EPEVTQTPSHQVTQMGQEVILRCVPISNHLYFYWYRQILGQKVEFLVSFYNNEISEKSEIFDDQFSVERPDGSNFTLKIRSTKLEDSAMYFCASSVWQSNQPQHFGDGTRLSIL.

The V and J genes are TRBV5-6 and TRBJ2-1, with D hard to call. This CDR3 has 12 residues. Germline V CDR1 and CDR2: SGHDT, YYEEEE. The V gene lost 7 bases and the J gene lost 8 bases, with 13 bases spanning the gap. For the CDR3, the DNA is TGTGCCAGCCTCTCGGGTAGCTATGAGCAGTTCTTC. Its translation: CASLSGSYEQFF. The whole variable domain, filled in from reference TRBV5-6 and TRBJ2-1, reads DAGVTQSPTHLIKTRGQQVTLRCSPKSGHDTVSWYQQALGQGPQFIFQYYEEEERQRGNFPDRFSGHQFPNYSSELNVNALLLGDSALYLCASLSGSYEQFFGPGTRLTVL.

The chain recombines TRBV19 with TRBJ1-1, with 8 bases fitting TRBD1. CDR1 is LNHDA and CDR2 is SQIVND in the germline V gene (reference sequence). This CDR3 contains 14 residues. The V gene end was trimmed by 7 bases and the J gene end by 1 base; junction bases not matched to a gene: 5. The CDR3 DNA is TGTGCCAGTATCAGGACAGGGAAGAACACTGAAGCTTTCTTT. Translation: CASIRTGKNTEAFF.

The chain employs TRBV6-6 and TRBJ1-1; D is possibly TRBD1 (6 bases). Germline loops: CDR1 MNHNY, CDR2 SVGAGI (reference sequence). The CDR3 runs 15 residues. The V gene lost 6 bases and the J gene lost 11 bases, with 25 bases spanning the gap. CDR3 coding DNA: TGTGCCAGCAGCTCCAGACAGTGGGGGGGCCGGGTGGCTTTCTTT. Amino acid sequence: CASSSRQWGGRVAFF.

This rearrangement joins TRBV15 to TRBJ2-1, with 8 bases aligning to TRBD1. V dropped 0 bases and J dropped 12; count of bases not matched to a gene: 16. The CDR3 has 17 residues. Per germline, CDR1 LNHNV and CDR2 YYDKDF (reference sequence). In nucleotides, the CDR3 is TGTGCCACCAGCAGAGATAGTGTCTGGCAGGGGGCAGGAGGGCAGTTCTTC. It codes for CATSRDSVWQGAGGQFF.

This rearrangement joins TRBV18 to TRBJ2-7; D perhaps matches TRBD2 (5 bases). This CDR3 comprises 15 residues. Trimming took off 5 bases at V and 1 base at J, with 15 bases between the two ends. Germline V gene data show CDR1 as KGHSH and CDR2 as LQKENI. CDR3 sequence (DNA): TGTGCCAGCTCAACGGAGGCCACCCAATCCTACGAGCAGTACTTC. This encodes CASSTEATQSYEQYF. The whole variable domain, filled in from reference TRBV18 and TRBJ2-7, reads NAGVMQNPRHLVRRRGQEARLRCSPMKGHSHVYWYRQLPEEGLKFMVYLQKENIIDESGMPKERFSAEFPKEGPSILRIQQVVRGDSAAYFCASSTEATQSYEQYFGPGTRLTVT.

The chain combines TRBV5-4 with TRBJ2-6; D not certain. The V and J ends lost 3 bases and 3 bases respectively, with 13 bases between them. The length of the CDR3 is 16 residues. Germline CDR1 and CDR2: SGHNT and YYREEE (reference sequence). CDR3 region: CASSSPPRLGANVLTF. CDR3 DNA: TGTGCCAGCAGCTCCCCCCCTAGGCTTGGGGCCAACGTCCTGACTTTC.

The rearrangement uses TRBV4-2 and TRBJ1-3; D gene unclear. V was pared by 4 bases and J by 4 bases, with 5 bases between. Looked up from germline, CDR1 is LGHNA and CDR2 is YNFKEQ. This CDR3 comprises 12 residues. The CDR3 nucleotides read TGTGCCAGCAGCCCAGTCGGAAACACCATATATTTT. It translates to CASSPVGNTIYF.

The chain recombines TRBV27 with TRBJ2-4; possibly TRBD1 for D (5 bases). CDR1 and CDR2 from the germline V gene are MNHEY and SMNVEV (reference sequence). Trimming pared 3 bases from V and 8 bases from J, leaving 23 bases between. This CDR3 contains 17 residues. CDR3 DNA sequence: TGTGCCAGCAGTTTTTTGGGGCCAGGGAATCTGGGGCACATTCAGTACTTC. This codes for CASSFLGPGNLGHIQYF.

The chain links TRBV29-1 to TRBJ2-3, with 11 bases identical to TRBD1. The CDR3 is 15 residues long. V lost 0 bases and J lost 5; bases outside the gene matches: 4. The V gene's germline CDR1 is SQVTM and CDR2 ANQGSEA. DNA of the CDR3: TGCAGCGTTGAAGATTGGACAGGGGGCCGAGATACGCAGTATTTT. As protein: CSVEDWTGGRDTQYF.

J is TRBJ1-4 and V is TRBV19; TRBD1 is a possible D gene (5 bases). The V end lost 1 base, the J end lost 5 bases, and 11 bases lay between the germline ends. From germline, CDR1 is LNHDA and CDR2 SQIVND (reference sequence). This CDR3 has 15 amino acids. The CDR3 DNA is TGTGCCAGTAGTATAGCGGGTCAGGGAAATGAAAAACTGTTTTTT. It encodes CASSIAGQGNEKLFF.

This rearrangement joins TRBV18 to TRBJ1-1; 9 bases are a match to TRBD1. The CDR3 covers 15 residues. Losses at the gene ends were 3 bases for V and 5 bases for J; bases not matched to a gene: 7. CDR1 KGHSH and CDR2 LQKENI come from the germline V gene. The CDR3 DNA reads as TGTGCCAGCTCACCCTCACAGGGGGCAGGGACTGAAGCTTTCTTT. Its protein is CASSPSQGAGTEAFF.

The chain uses TRBV6-5 and TRBJ2-3, with D maybe TRBD2 (5 bases). V was shortened by 5 bases and J by 1 base, with 10 bases between the two germline ends. This CDR3 has 14 residues. Germline CDR1 and CDR2: MNHEY and SVGAGI. CDR3 amino acids: CASSKGAGTDTQYF. Written as DNA, the CDR3 is TGTGCCAGCAGTAAAGGAGCGGGCACAGATACGCAGTATTTT.

The chain recombines TRBV7-2 with TRBJ2-1; TRBD1 agrees at 9 bases. Trimming at V came to 5 bases and at J to 3 bases, leaving 5 bases not matched to a gene. This CDR3 is 15 amino acids long. The germline V gene has CDR1 SGHTA and CDR2 FQGNSA. CDR3 residues: CASSLGTGHYNEQFF. The CDR3 DNA is TGTGCCAGCAGCCTTGGGACAGGGCACTACAATGAGCAGTTCTTC.